The 27 T cell receptor beta chains listed next were all sequenced from one sample in a study of cytomegalovirus exposure and HLA in healthy donors. It was with 60 Vbeta and 13 Jbeta primers that the PCR ran. Produced via immunoSEQ multiplex PCR; TCRdb's table is partial and in-frame only. In the table there are over 110,000 clones, approximately 80% of which are singletons. The sample comprised PBMCs. These receptors all stem from a female donor in good health and CMV-seronegative.

The chain recombines TRBV19 with TRBJ1-5; TRBD1 aligns across 9 bases. The CDR3 covers 14 residues. Looked up from germline, CDR1 is LNHDA and CDR2 is SQIVND (reference sequence). The V gene end was trimmed by 6 bases and the J gene end by 1 base; junction bases not matched to a gene: 1. The CDR3 here is CASRQGASNQPQHF. CDR3 DNA sequence: TGTGCCAGTAGACAGGGGGCAAGCAATCAGCCCCAGCATTTT. The full variable domain, in which reference TRBV19 and TRBJ1-5 provide the parts outside the CDR3, is DGGITQSPKYLFRKEGQNVTLSCEQNLNHDAMYWYRQDPGQGLRLIYYSQIVNDFQKGDIAEGYSVSREKKESFPLTVTSAQKNPTAFYLCASRQGASNQPQHFGDGTRLSIL.

This clone came up a few times. V and J are TRBV28 and TRBJ1-1; D gene ambiguous. This CDR3 has 14 residues. Germline V gene sequence: CDR1 MDHEN, CDR2 SYDVKM. The V and J ends lost 8 bases and 0 bases respectively, with 13 bases between them. CDR3 DNA sequence: TGTGCCAGCGGCCACACCGTGATGAACACTGAAGCTTTCTTT. Translation gives CASGHTVMNTEAFF.

The chain carries TRBV6-1 and TRBJ1-2; 8 bases map to TRBD1. The germline V gene has CDR1 MNHNS and CDR2 SASEGT. This CDR3 contains 13 residues. V gave up 7 bases and J gave up 5 bases; unmatched junction bases: 6. The CDR3 protein is CASTQGARYGYTF. CDR3 coding DNA: TGTGCCAGCACCCAGGGGGCGAGGTATGGCTACACCTTC.

The rearrangement joins TRBV28 to TRBJ1-5, with a possible D match to TRBD1 (6 bases). The germline V and J ends were trimmed by 6 bases and 0 bases, with 21 bases remaining between them. CDR3 length: 18 residues. Germline V gene data show CDR1 as MDHEN and CDR2 as SYDVKM. The CDR3 region is CASSIDRRKSYSNQPQHF. The CDR3 DNA reads TGTGCCAGCAGCATAGACAGGCGGAAATCATATAGCAATCAGCCCCAGCATTTT.

This clone turned up a few times. The V and J genes are TRBV2 and TRBJ2-2; unclear D gene. The CDR3 runs 14 residues. Germline loops: CDR1 SNHLY, CDR2 FYNNEI. Trimming removed 1 base at V and 6 bases at J, with 9 bases between. The CDR3 loop is CASSEVAYPGELFF. CDR3 coding DNA: TGTGCCAGCAGTGAAGTGGCATATCCCGGGGAGCTGTTTTTT. Using reference TRBV2 and TRBJ2-2 for the parts outside the CDR3, the full variable domain is EPEVTQTPSHQVTQMGQEVILRCVPISNHLYFYWYRQILGQKVEFLVSFYNNEISEKSEIFDDQFSVERPDGSNFTLKIRSTKLEDSAMYFCASSEVAYPGELFFGEGSRLTVL.

V usage is TRBV6-5 and J usage is TRBJ1-1; D is undetermined. Between the trimmed V and J ends, which lost 1 base and 6 bases, there was a span of 12 bases. The CDR3 runs to 14 residues. Looked up from germline, CDR1 is MNHEY and CDR2 is SVGAGI. The CDR3 loop reads CASSYFGGIAEAFF. The CDR3 DNA is TGTGCCAGCAGTTACTTTGGCGGTATAGCTGAAGCTTTCTTT.

This sequence joins TRBV7-9 and TRBJ1-4; 7 nucleotides agree with TRBD1. CDR3 size: 14 residues. V lost 3 bases, J lost 8 bases, and 6 bases stayed unmatched. Germline lookup yields CDR1 SEHNR and CDR2 FQNEAQ (reference sequence). In DNA form, the CDR3 reads TGTGCCAGCAGCTTGGCAGGGGGAAACGAAAAACTGTTTTTT. Protein product: CASSLAGGNEKLFF.

The chain joins TRBV5-5 to TRBJ2-5, with 8 bases identical to TRBD1. Germline V gene sequence: CDR1 SGHKS, CDR2 YYEKEE (reference sequence). CDR3 length equals 15 residues. V dropped 4 bases and J dropped 1; count of bases not matched to a gene: 6. The CDR3 region has the DNA TGTGCCAGCAGCACCCGGACAGGGCCCCAAGAGACCCAGTACTTC. Amino acid sequence: CASSTRTGPQETQYF.

This clone was observed a handful of times. The chain combines TRBV9 with TRBJ1-1; D is unresolved. V was shortened by 0 bases and J by 7 bases, with 13 bases between the two germline ends. The CDR3 extends over 14 amino acids. CDR1 is SGDLS and CDR2 is YYNGEE in the germline V gene. The CDR3, as DNA: TGTGCCAGCAGCGTAGAACAGTACAAAGGTGAAGCTTTCTTT. Amino acid sequence: CASSVEQYKGEAFF.

The CDR3 DNA reads as TGTGCCAGCAGCTTCGGAGCGAACACCGGGGAGCTGTTTTTT. Translated: CASSFGANTGELFF. The genes are TRBV7-8 and TRBJ2-2; D call uncertain. CDR3 length equals 14 residues. V was trimmed by 3 bases and J by 0 bases, leaving 5 bases between them. Looked up from germline, CDR1 is SGHVS and CDR2 is FQNEAQ.

V usage is TRBV7-8 and J usage is TRBJ2-7, with 7 bases matching TRBD2. Trimming took 0 bases from V and 0 from J; bases not matched to a gene: 2. Germline CDR1 and CDR2: SGHVS and FQNEAQ. The CDR3 is made up of 15 amino acids. DNA of the CDR3: TGTGCCAGCAGCTTAGCGGGAGGGGTCTCCTACGAGCAGTACTTC. Its translation: CASSLAGGVSYEQYF.

The chain combines TRBV6-4 with TRBJ1-5, with D unresolved. CDR3 length equals 13 residues. CDR1 MRHNA and CDR2 SNTAGT come from the germline V gene. Trimming pared 4 bases from V and 0 bases from J, leaving 4 bases between. The CDR3 bases are TGTGCCAGCAGTGCCAATAGCAATCAGCCCCAGCATTTT. Amino acids: CASSANSNQPQHF.

The V call is TRBV5-1, the J call TRBJ2-2, with a possible D match to TRBD2 (5 bases). V was pared by 0 bases and J by 0 bases, with 9 bases between. The germline V gene has CDR1 SGHRS and CDR2 YFSETQ. The length of the CDR3 is 16 residues. The CDR3 sequence: CASSLDVAPNTGELFF. As DNA, the CDR3 is TGCGCCAGCAGCTTGGATGTAGCGCCGAACACCGGGGAGCTGTTTTTT.

The chain couples TRBV7-9 to TRBJ2-1; 10 bases are a match to TRBD2. V shed 6 bases, J shed 3 bases, and the junction held 11 bases outside the gene matches. Germline V gene lookup returns CDR1 SEHNR and CDR2 FQNEAQ (reference sequence). The CDR3 loop spans 17 amino acids. The CDR3 sequence: CASRTGLAEGFYNEQFF. CDR3 bases: TGTGCCAGCAGGACCGGACTAGCGGAGGGTTTCTACAATGAGCAGTTCTTC.

This chain joins TRBV28 and TRBJ1-1; tentatively, D is TRBD1 (6 bases). Germline CDR1 is MDHEN and CDR2 is SYDVKM. Trimming removed 6 bases at V and 1 base at J, with 9 bases between. This CDR3 spans 13 amino acids. The CDR3 here is CASRLTGNTEAFF. The CDR3 DNA follows: TGTGCCAGCAGGCTGACAGGGAACACTGAAGCTTTCTTT.

In DNA, the CDR3 is TGTGCCAGCAGCTTAACCCCCGGCGGGGCCGGGGAGCTGTTTTTT. Translating it yields CASSLTPGGAGELFF. The chain recombines TRBV11-3 with TRBJ2-2; a possible D gene is TRBD2 (6 bases). V lost 2 bases and J lost 6, with 13 bases in between. CDR3 length: 15 amino acids. CDR1 and CDR2 (germline): SGHNT, YENEEA.

This sequence joins TRBV6-6 and TRBJ2-3, with a possible D match to TRBD2 (5 bases). In germline, CDR1 is MNHNY, CDR2 SVGAGI (reference sequence). V was clipped by 0 bases and J by 4 bases, with 14 bases between them. The CDR3 is 16 residues long. Here the CDR3 reads CASSYSSSGSPDTQYF. CDR3 nucleotide sequence: TGTGCCAGCAGTTACTCGTCTTCGGGGTCCCCAGATACGCAGTATTTT.

This chain joins TRBV19 and TRBJ1-2, with TRBD1 as a possible D gene (6 bases). Deletions cut 6 bases from V and 5 bases from J, with 16 bases between. Germline CDR1 reads LNHDA; CDR2 reads SQIVND (reference sequence). This CDR3 contains 14 residues. CDR3 loop: CASRQPGQGYGYTF. The CDR3 region has the DNA TGTGCCAGTAGGCAACCGGGACAAGGGTATGGCTACACCTTC.

V is TRBV5-5 and J is TRBJ2-5, with 9 bases aligning to TRBD1. The end of the DNA fits TRBJ2-7 better, so the J call may be wrong. Germline V CDR1 and CDR2: SGHKS, YYEKEE (reference sequence). The length of the CDR3 is 15 residues. The CDR3 is CASSPGTGMTYEQYF. CDR3 nucleotides: TGTGCCAGCAGCCCAGGGACAGGGATGACCTACGAGCAGTACTTC.

The rearrangement uses TRBV7-3 and TRBJ1-1; D perhaps matches TRBD1 (5 bases). The CDR3 contains 13 residues. Trimming cost V 5 bases and J 2 bases, with 9 bases left between them. Germline V lookup: CDR1 SGHTA, CDR2 FQGTGA. The CDR3 DNA sequence: TGTGCCAGCAGCCCTACAGGTAACACTGAAGCTTTCTTT. This encodes CASSPTGNTEAFF.

The chain couples TRBV6-1 to TRBJ1-1; D is unclear. Germline CDR1 reads MNHNS; CDR2 reads SASEGT. The CDR3 is 13 amino acids. V gave up 2 bases and J gave up 7 bases, with 11 bases separating them. CDR3 amino acids: CASSESGLVEAFF. CDR3 coding DNA: TGTGCCAGCAGTGAAAGCGGGTTGGTTGAAGCTTTCTTT.

V and J are TRBV4-1 and TRBJ2-1; D perhaps matches TRBD2 (7 bases). V was clipped by 3 bases and J by 5 bases, with 14 bases between them. The CDR3 loop spans 15 amino acids. Germline V lookup: CDR1 MGHRA, CDR2 YSYEKL. The DNA for the CDR3 is TGCGCCAGCAGCCATGGGGGGGCCAGGAACAATGAGCAGTTCTTC. Residues: CASSHGGARNNEQFF.

The CDR3 DNA reads TGTGCCAGCAGTTTAACAGGCATTGGGGACTACGAGCAGTACTTC. Its translation is CASSLTGIGDYEQYF. The V and J genes are TRBV27 and TRBJ2-5, with D possibly TRBD1 on 5 matching bases. The DNA matches TRBJ2-7 better at its end, which makes the J call doubtful. Per germline, CDR1 MNHEY and CDR2 SMNVEV (reference sequence). The CDR3 consists of 15 residues.

V usage is TRBV18 and J usage is TRBJ2-7; the match to TRBD2 covers 10 bases. Germline V gene lookup returns CDR1 KGHSH and CDR2 LQKENI. This CDR3 is 16 amino acids long. Germline trimming cut 3 bases from V and 0 bases from J; bases unmatched to any gene: 5. The CDR3 sequence: CASSPRTSGFSYEQYF. In DNA, the CDR3 is TGTGCCAGCTCACCCAGGACTAGCGGCTTCTCCTACGAGCAGTACTTC. The full variable domain, completed using reference TRBV18 and TRBJ2-7, is NAGVMQNPRHLVRRRGQEARLRCSPMKGHSHVYWYRQLPEEGLKFMVYLQKENIIDESGMPKERFSAEFPKEGPSILRIQQVVRGDSAAYFCASSPRTSGFSYEQYFGPGTRLTVT.

The chain combines TRBV19 with TRBJ2-7; no clear D. The CDR3 consists of 9 residues. Germline V gene sequence: CDR1 LNHDA, CDR2 SQIVND (reference sequence). Trimming took 8 bases from V and 7 from J, leaving 6 bases between them. For the CDR3, the DNA is TGTGCCAGTCCTTCTGAGCAGTACTTC. Translating it yields CASPSEQYF. Filled out from reference TRBV19 and TRBJ2-7, the complete variable domain reads DGGITQSPKYLFRKEGQNVTLSCEQNLNHDAMYWYRQDPGQGLRLIYYSQIVNDFQKGDIAEGYSVSREKKESFPLTVTSAQKNPTAFYLCASPSEQYFGPGTRLTVT.

This clone was detected once. The chain carries TRBV18 and TRBJ2-7; 8 nucleotides align to TRBD2. After removal of 6 bases from V and 6 bases from J, the junction contained 10 bases not matched to a gene. Looked up from germline, CDR1 is KGHSH and CDR2 is LQKENI. This CDR3 region has 14 residues. CDR3 sequence (DNA): TGTGCCAGCTCGGGAACGGGAGGGCCGAGCGAGCAGTACTTC. Amino acids: CASSGTGGPSEQYF.

The CDR3 sequence is CAWRGGPYETSPLHF. In DNA form, the CDR3 reads TGTGCCTGGAGAGGGGGCCCCTATGAAACTTCACCCCTCCACTTT. The chain uses TRBV30 and TRBJ1-6, with 7 bases lining up with TRBD1. The CDR3 covers 15 residues. Per germline, CDR1 GTSNPN and CDR2 SVGIG (reference sequence). V gave up 3 bases and J gave up 9 bases; unmatched junction bases: 11.